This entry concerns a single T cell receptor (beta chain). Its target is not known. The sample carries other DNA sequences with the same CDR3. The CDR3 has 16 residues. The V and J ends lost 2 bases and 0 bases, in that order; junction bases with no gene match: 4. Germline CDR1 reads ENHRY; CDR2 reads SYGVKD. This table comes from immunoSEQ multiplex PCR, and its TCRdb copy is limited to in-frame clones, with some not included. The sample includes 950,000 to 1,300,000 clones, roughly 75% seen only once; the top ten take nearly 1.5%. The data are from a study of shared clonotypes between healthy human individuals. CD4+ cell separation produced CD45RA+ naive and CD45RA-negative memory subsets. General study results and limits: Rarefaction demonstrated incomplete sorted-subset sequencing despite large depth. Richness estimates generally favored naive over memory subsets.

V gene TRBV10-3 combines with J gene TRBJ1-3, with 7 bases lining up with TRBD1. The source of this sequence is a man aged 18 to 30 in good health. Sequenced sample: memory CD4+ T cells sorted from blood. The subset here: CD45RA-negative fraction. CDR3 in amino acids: CAISEGDRTSGNTIYF. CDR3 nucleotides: TGTGCCATCAGTGAGGGGGACAGAACCTCTGGAAACACCATATATTTT.